Sequencing of this T cell receptor (beta chain) was carried out in a study of T cell changes during pregnancy in multiple sclerosis. Produced via immunoSEQ multiplex PCR; TCRdb's table is partial and in-frame only. Of about 50,000 clones in the sample, approximately 91% are singletons; the top ten hold more than 8.5%. CDR1 and CDR2 (germline): SGDLS, YYNGEE. The CDR3 has 18 residues. The V gene end was trimmed by 4 bases and the J gene end by 3 bases; junction bases not matched to a gene: 14. The genes are TRBV9 and TRBJ2-1; TRBD2 aligns across 9 bases. The sequenced sample was CD8+ T cells from peripheral blood mononuclear cells, obtained after pregnancy. This receptor was identified in a female donor with multiple sclerosis, enrolled in a pregnancy study. CDR3: CASSTPRVAGDLYNEQFF. DNA for the CDR3: TGTGCCAGCAGCACCCCCCGGGTAGCGGGGGACCTCTACAATGAGCAGTTCTTC.